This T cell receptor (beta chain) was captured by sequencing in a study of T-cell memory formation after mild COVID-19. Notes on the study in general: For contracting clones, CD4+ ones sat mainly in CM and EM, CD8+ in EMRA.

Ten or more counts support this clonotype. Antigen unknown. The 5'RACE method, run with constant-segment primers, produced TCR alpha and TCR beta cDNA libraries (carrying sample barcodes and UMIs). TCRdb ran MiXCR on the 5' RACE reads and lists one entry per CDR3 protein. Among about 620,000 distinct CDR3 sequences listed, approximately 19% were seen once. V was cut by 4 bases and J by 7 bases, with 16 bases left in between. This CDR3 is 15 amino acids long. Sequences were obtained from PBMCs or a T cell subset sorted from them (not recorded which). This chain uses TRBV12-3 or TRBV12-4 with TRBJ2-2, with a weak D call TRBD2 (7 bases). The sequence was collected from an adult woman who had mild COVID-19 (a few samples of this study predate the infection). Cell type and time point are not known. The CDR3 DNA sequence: TGTGCCAGCAGTTATGATGGCGGGGGCGGCGGGGAGCTGTTTTTT. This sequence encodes CASSYDGGGGGELFF.